The sequence of this T cell receptor (beta chain) was determined in a study of human T cells and chemical hapten exposure. Time point: patch test 1, 2 weeks after DPC sensitization. Described treatment: therapeutic diphenylcyclopropenone sensitization with weekly scalp DPC. Prior to each patch test being applied, blood was drawn. TCRdb re-called the RACE reads through MiXCR, storing one row per CDR3 protein. The sample carries 180,000 or so distinct CDR3 sequences, about 20% recorded once. The origin of this receptor is a woman aged 50 to 60 with alopecia areata. Some clones in this sample may be carry-over from other donors' samples. The source material was whole blood, sampled in connection with sensitization to the hapten diphenylcyclopropenone (DPC).

CDR3 loop: CASSLATTWTSRGEKLFF. The CDR3 coding sequence is TGCGCCAGCAGCTTAGCTACCACTTGGACATCTCGGGGGGAAAAACTGTTTTTT. This rearrangement joins TRBV5-1 to TRBJ1-4; possible D gene TRBD1, 5 bases. V was cut by 2 bases and J by 8 bases, with 25 bases left in between. In germline, CDR1 is SGHRS, CDR2 YFSETQ. The CDR3 runs to 18 residues.